Shown below are 10 T cell receptor beta chains from a single sample sequenced in a study. Via MiXCR, TCRdb re-called the 5' RACE reads, giving one row per CDR3 protein. The table has over 50,000 distinct CDR3 sequences, about 31% seen once. The sequencing sample was made of tumor-infiltrating naive CD4+ T cells sorted from the breast tumor. The sample's subset: naive CD4+ T cells, CD4+CD45RA+CD25-. These receptors were collected from a female donor with breast cancer.

This rearrangement joins TRBV20-1 to TRBJ2-5; a possible D gene is TRBD2 (6 bases). Trimming left V 5 bases short and J 3 bases short, with 7 bases between. CDR1 DFQATT and CDR2 SNEGSKA come from the germline V gene (reference sequence). The CDR3 runs 11 residues. DNA for the CDR3: TGCAGTGCTGGCGGGGAAGAGACCCAGTACTTC. Protein: CSAGGEETQYF.

Note on this clonotype: One end of the junction varies from germline; a read error may be responsible. The rearrangement uses TRBV10-3 and TRBJ1-1, with D possibly being TRBD1 (6 bases). CDR3 length: 14 amino acids. CDR1 and CDR2 from the germline V gene are ENHRY and SYGVKD. Here the CDR3 reads CTISAVAGHAEAFF. CDR3 coding DNA: TGTACCATCAGTGCGGTCGCGGGACACGCTGAAGCTTTCTTT.

This clonotype was counted only a few times. CDR3 residues: CASSYSRDTIYEQYF. DNA for the CDR3: TGTGCCAGCAGTTACAGCCGGGACACCATCTACGAGCAGTACTTC. The rearrangement joins TRBV6-5 to TRBJ2-7; D possibly corresponds to TRBD1 (6 bases). The CDR3 sequence is 15 residues long. Deletions cut 2 bases from V and 3 bases from J, with 14 bases between. Germline CDR1 and CDR2: MNHEY and SVGAGI.

This clonotype rates as medium-sized. The V and J genes are TRBV7-2 and TRBJ1-2, with D tentatively TRBD1 (5 bases). Per germline, CDR1 SGHTA and CDR2 FQGNSA. V lost 2 bases, J lost 4 bases, and 11 bases lay in between. The CDR3 is 14 residues long. CDR3 in DNA: TGTGCCAGCAGCTTACAGGGTCAAAGCTATGGCTACACCTTC. Translated, it gives CASSLQGQSYGYTF. Full variable domain (rest looked up from reference TRBV7-2 and TRBJ1-2): GAGVSQSPSNKVTEKGKDVELRCDPISGHTALYWYRQSLGQGLEFLIYFQGNSAPDKSGLPSDRFSAERTGGSVSTLTIQRTQQEDSAVYLCASSLQGQSYGYTFGSGTRLTVV.

Comments on this clonotype: A read error may produce the germline difference seen at one junction end. The chain couples TRBV9 to TRBJ2-1; D tentatively fits TRBD1 or TRBD2 (6 bases each). Looked up from germline, CDR1 is SGDLS and CDR2 is YYNGEE. CDR3 length equals 14 residues. CDR3 sequence: CAGSVVGGHNEQFF. For the CDR3, the DNA is TGTGCCGGCAGCGTAGTAGGGGGGCATAATGAGCAGTTCTTC.

This rearrangement joins TRBV5-1 to TRBJ2-3; 8 nucleotides align to TRBD2. Germline V gene lookup returns CDR1 SGHRS and CDR2 YFSETQ. Losses at the gene ends were 2 bases for V and 2 bases for J; bases not matched to a gene: 10. This CDR3 has 17 residues. CDR3 sequence: CASSLLSSGGTTDTQYF. DNA for the CDR3: TGCGCCAGCAGCTTATTATCGAGCGGGGGTACCACAGATACGCAGTATTTT. Full variable domain (remainder filled in from reference TRBV5-1 and TRBJ2-3): KAGVTQTPRYLIKTRGQQVTLSCSPISGHRSVSWYQQTPGQGLQFLFEYFSETQRNKGNFPGRFSGRQFSNSRSEMNVSTLELGDSALYLCASSLLSSGGTTDTQYFGPGTRLTVL.

The rearrangement links TRBV7-2 to TRBJ2-1; D remains unclear. Germline V gene lookup returns CDR1 SGHTA and CDR2 FQGNSA. The CDR3 length is 13 residues. V was clipped by 10 bases and J by 6 bases, with 16 bases between them. This CDR3 reads CANGRYLPNEQFF. CDR3 sequence (DNA): TGTGCCAACGGTCGGTACCTCCCCAATGAGCAGTTCTTC.

The chain employs TRBV5-1 and TRBJ2-3; tentative D call: TRBD2 (6 bases). Trimming removed 7 bases at V and 4 bases at J, with 13 bases between. Germline-derived CDR1 and CDR2 are SGHRS and YFSETQ. There are 13 residues in the CDR3. The CDR3 region has the DNA TGCGCCAGCCTACCGGGACTTGCAGATACGCAGTATTTT. This sequence encodes CASLPGLADTQYF.

This clonotype was recorded many times. The CDR3 here is CASSQRTSGAYNEQFF. The CDR3 coding sequence is TGTGCCAGCAGCCAACGGACTAGCGGGGCGTACAATGAGCAGTTCTTC. This chain links TRBV4-2 with TRBJ2-1; 12 bases fit TRBD2. The trim removed 2 bases at V and 4 bases at J, leaving 3 bases unmatched. CDR3 length: 16 residues. CDR1 and CDR2 from the germline V gene are LGHNA and YNFKEQ.

Concerning this clonotype itself: A much larger clone lies one base from this, so it may be a read error. In nucleotides, the CDR3 is TGCGCCAGCAGCTTGGGGCATAACTCTAGAAACACCATATATTTT. This sequence encodes CASSLGHNSRNTIYF. V is TRBV5-1 and J is TRBJ1-3; D is uncertain. The CDR3 is 15 amino acids. Looked up from germline, CDR1 is SGHRS and CDR2 is YFSETQ. Full variable domain (missing parts from reference TRBV5-1 and TRBJ1-3): KAGVTQTPRYLIKTRGQQVTLSCSPISGHRSVSWYQQTPGQGLQFLFEYFSETQRNKGNFPGRFSGRQFSNSRSEMNVSTLELGDSALYLCASSLGHNSRNTIYFGEGSWLTVV.